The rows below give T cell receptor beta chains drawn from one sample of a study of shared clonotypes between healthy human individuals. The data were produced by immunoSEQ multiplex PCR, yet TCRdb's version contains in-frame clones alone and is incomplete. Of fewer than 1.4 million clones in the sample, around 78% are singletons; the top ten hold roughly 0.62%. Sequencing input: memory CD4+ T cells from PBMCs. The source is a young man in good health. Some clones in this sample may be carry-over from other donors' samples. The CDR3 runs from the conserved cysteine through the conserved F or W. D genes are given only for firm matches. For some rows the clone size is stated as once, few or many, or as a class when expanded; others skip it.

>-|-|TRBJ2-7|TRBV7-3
CASSLGASSFNEQYF
TGTGCCAGCAGCCTGGGGGCTAGCTCCTTCAACGAGCAGTACTTC
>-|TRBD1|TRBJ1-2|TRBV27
CASSSHSTGDYGYTF
TGTGCCAGCAGTTCCCACTCGACAGGGGACTATGGCTACACCTTC
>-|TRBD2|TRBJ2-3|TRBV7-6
CASSLRPAGGPREDTQYF
TGTGCCAGCAGCTTACGCCCAGCGGGAGGGCCGAGAGAAGATACGCAGTATTTT
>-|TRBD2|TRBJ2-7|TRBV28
CASSGGSIYEQYF
TGTGCCAGCAGTGGCGGGAGTATCTACGAGCAGTACTTC
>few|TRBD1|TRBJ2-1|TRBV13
CASSTAGDRAGYNEQFF
TGTGCCAGCAGCACAGCAGGGGACAGGGCGGGGTACAATGAGCAGTTCTTC
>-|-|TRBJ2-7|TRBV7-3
CASSPSVRSYEQYF
TGTGCCAGCAGCCCCTCGGTGAGGTCCTACGAGCAGTACTTC
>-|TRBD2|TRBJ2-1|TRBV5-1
CASSSHEGSGMAYNEQFF
TGCGCCAGCAGCTCCCATGAGGGTAGCGGGATGGCATACAATGAGCAGTTCTTC
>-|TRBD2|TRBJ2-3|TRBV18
CASSPLFGTSGGDTDTQYF
TGTGCCAGCTCACCATTATTCGGGACTAGCGGAGGGGACACAGATACGCAGTATTTT
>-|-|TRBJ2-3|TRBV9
CASSVQGSTDTQYF
TGTGCCAGCAGCGTACAGGGTAGCACAGATACGCAGTATTTT
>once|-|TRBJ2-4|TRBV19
CASSIDGVVGSGQYF
TGTGCCAGTAGTATCGATGGGGTGGTGGGATCCGGACAGTACTTC
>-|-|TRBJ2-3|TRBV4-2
CASSYPGESGADTQYF
TGTGCCAGCAGCTACCCCGGGGAGTCGGGTGCAGATACGCAGTATTTT
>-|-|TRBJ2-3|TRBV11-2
CASSLVGGYTDTQYF
TGTGCCAGCAGCTTAGTTGGCGGATACACAGATACGCAGTATTTT
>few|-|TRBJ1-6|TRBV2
CASRTDGGLGNSPLHF
TGTGCCAGCAGGACAGATGGGGGGCTGGGGAATTCACCCCTCCACTTT
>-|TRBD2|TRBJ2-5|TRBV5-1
CASSSVLAGETQYF
TGCGCCAGCAGCTCAGTTCTAGCGGGAGAGACCCAGTACTTC